The 18 T cell receptor beta chains reported below all come from one sample, sequenced in a study of a mutant IDH1 vaccine in newly diagnosed glioma. Specified time point: baseline, week 1 (first vaccination visit). As for treatment: pre-vaccination baseline after standard-of-care therapy. Profiling relied on immunoSEQ multiplex PCR, and the TCRdb table lists in-frame clones only, not all of them. Of about 54,000 clones listed, 70% to 90% are singletons. The material was PBMCs, obtained from a glioma patient treated with radiotherapy, temozolomide or both. These receptors came from a young man with glioma.

This chain connects TRBV11-2 to TRBJ1-1; 8 bases map to TRBD1. The V gene's germline CDR1 is SGHAT and CDR2 FQNNGV. The CDR3 has 15 amino acids. Unmatched junction bases numbered 8, after V lost 2 bases and J lost 6 bases. In DNA form, the CDR3 reads TGTGCCAGCAGCTTAACCAGGACAGGGATTTCTGAAGCTTTCTTT. Translated, it gives CASSLTRTGISEAFF.

The chain is built from TRBV28 and TRBJ1-1, with 7 bases matching TRBD1. The CDR3 contains 15 residues. Trimming at V came to 6 bases and at J to 3 bases, leaving 10 bases not matched to a gene. The germline V gene has CDR1 MDHEN and CDR2 SYDVKM. Here the CDR3 DNA reads TGTGCCAGCAGGGCGCAGGGACAGAGGTACACTGAAGCTTTCTTT. It codes for CASRAQGQRYTEAFF.

The rearrangement joins TRBV5-1 to TRBJ2-3; possibly TRBD1 for D (5 bases). Germline V gene lookup returns CDR1 SGHRS and CDR2 YFSETQ. The V end was cut by 4 bases, the J end by 2 bases, with 11 bases between. The CDR3 contains 14 residues. This CDR3 is CASSVVGPTDTQYF. CDR3 DNA: TGCGCCAGCAGCGTGGTGGGGCCCACAGATACGCAGTATTTT.

The chain joins TRBV18 to TRBJ1-4; D is ambiguous. Germline V lookup: CDR1 KGHSH, CDR2 LQKENI. The CDR3 is made up of 15 amino acids. Trimming cost V 5 bases and J 0 bases, with 10 bases left between them. The CDR3 DNA is TGTGCCAGCTCATCCTCAGGTGCAACTAATGAAAAACTGTTTTTT. Translated, it gives CASSSSGATNEKLFF.

The gene calls are TRBV6-6 and TRBJ1-6; TRBD1 might be the D (6 bases). V was pared by 6 bases and J by 6 bases, with 9 bases between. The CDR3 length is 13 residues. Germline V CDR1 and CDR2: MNHNY, SVGAGI (reference sequence). This chain's CDR3 is CASSARGNSPLHF. As DNA, the CDR3 is TGTGCCAGCAGCGCCAGGGGTAATTCACCCCTCCACTTT.

This chain joins TRBV9 and TRBJ2-1; 9 nucleotides line up with TRBD2. The CDR3 spans 15 residues. V shed 0 bases, J shed 6 bases, and the junction held 4 bases outside the gene matches. Germline V lookup: CDR1 SGDLS, CDR2 YYNGEE. The CDR3 sequence: CASSVAGTSFNEQFF. Written as DNA, the CDR3 is TGTGCCAGCAGCGTAGCCGGGACTAGCTTCAATGAGCAGTTCTTC. Drawing the rest from reference TRBV9 and TRBJ2-1, the complete variable domain is DSGVTQTPKHLITATGQRVTLRCSPRSGDLSVYWYQQSLDQGLQFLIQYYNGEERAKGNILERFSAQQFPDLHSELNLSSLELGDSALYFCASSVAGTSFNEQFFGPGTRLTVL.

J is TRBJ1-2 and V is TRBV6-5; 10 nucleotides align to TRBD1. The CDR3 contains 14 residues. J lost 7 bases, V lost 3 bases, and 5 bases had no gene match. CDR1 is MNHEY, CDR2 SVGAGI, per germline. This chain's CDR3 is CASSYSGQGGGYTF. The CDR3, as DNA: TGTGCCAGCAGTTATTCCGGACAGGGGGGTGGCTACACCTTC.

The chain combines TRBV19 with TRBJ2-1; D tentatively fits TRBD1 or TRBD2 (6 bases each). Germline CDR1 is LNHDA and CDR2 is SQIVND (reference sequence). V dropped 5 bases and J dropped 0 bases, with 11 bases sitting between them. The length of the CDR3 is 15 residues. DNA of the CDR3: TGTGCCAGTAGTCCCGGGGGCAGCTCCTACAATGAGCAGTTCTTC. Amino acids: CASSPGGSSYNEQFF.

This sequence joins TRBV30 and TRBJ2-7, with no clear D. The CDR3 loop spans 13 amino acids. V lost 2 bases and J 0 bases, leaving 8 bases between the germline ends. From germline, CDR1 is GTSNPN and CDR2 SVGIG (reference sequence). CDR3 bases: TGTGCCTGGAGTAGGAACAACTCCTACGAGCAGTACTTC. It is translated as CAWSRNNSYEQYF.

The chain employs TRBV6-5 and TRBJ1-2, with no clear D. Trimming stripped 5 bases from V and 0 bases from J, with 7 bases between. This CDR3 comprises 13 residues. The germline V gene has CDR1 MNHEY and CDR2 SVGAGI. In nucleotides, the CDR3 is TGTGCCAGCAGTCCGGTGACTAACTATGGCTACACCTTC. Its translation: CASSPVTNYGYTF.

This clone occurred once. The J gene is TRBJ2-4, the V gene TRBV5-1; 8 nucleotides line up with TRBD1. CDR1 and CDR2 (germline): SGHRS, YFSETQ. V shed 3 bases and J 5 bases; nucleotides not matched to a gene: 4. This CDR3 has 14 amino acids. CDR3: CASSSPDRENIQYF. CDR3 coding DNA: TGCGCCAGCAGCTCCCCGGACAGGGAAAACATTCAGTACTTC.

The V call is TRBV6-1, the J call TRBJ1-5; tentative D call: TRBD1 (5 bases). The ends were cut back, 10 bases at V and 1 base at J, with 11 bases in the middle. The CDR3 sequence is 13 residues long. Germline CDR1 is MNHNS and CDR2 is SASEGT. The CDR3 DNA follows: TGTGCCACCGTAAGACAGAGCAATCAGCCCCAGCATTTT. This translates into CATVRQSNQPQHF.

V gene TRBV19 combines with J gene TRBJ1-1, with 7 nucleotides matching TRBD1. Per germline, CDR1 LNHDA and CDR2 SQIVND (reference sequence). CDR3 length equals 16 residues. The J segment lost 0 bases and the V segment lost 5 bases, leaving 9 bases of the junction unmatched. This CDR3 reads CASSSRDSYMNTEAFF. In DNA form, the CDR3 reads TGTGCCAGTAGTTCTAGGGACAGCTACATGAACACTGAAGCTTTCTTT. The full variable domain, rest sourced from reference TRBV19 and TRBJ1-1, is DGGITQSPKYLFRKEGQNVTLSCEQNLNHDAMYWYRQDPGQGLRLIYYSQIVNDFQKGDIAEGYSVSREKKESFPLTVTSAQKNPTAFYLCASSSRDSYMNTEAFFGQGTRLTVV.

The J gene is TRBJ1-5, the V gene TRBV2, with a weak D call TRBD1 (5 bases). The V and J ends lost 2 bases and 0 bases respectively, with 8 bases between them. There are 15 residues in the CDR3. The germline CDR1 and CDR2 sequences are SNHLY and FYNNEI. The CDR3 sequence is CASSEPGDSNQPQHF. For the CDR3, the DNA is TGTGCCAGCAGTGAACCGGGGGATAGCAATCAGCCCCAGCATTTT. The whole variable domain, remainder taken from reference TRBV2 and TRBJ1-5, is EPEVTQTPSHQVTQMGQEVILRCVPISNHLYFYWYRQILGQKVEFLVSFYNNEISEKSEIFDDQFSVERPDGSNFTLKIRSTKLEDSAMYFCASSEPGDSNQPQHFGDGTRLSIL.

J is TRBJ1-5 and V is TRBV7-2; the D gene is possibly TRBD1 (6 bases). Germline assignment: CDR1 SGHTA and CDR2 FQGNSA. The CDR3 spans 16 residues. Trimming pared 2 bases from V and 3 bases from J, leaving 14 bases between. The CDR3 nucleotides read TGTGCCAGCAGCTTAAACGGGGGCGCTAACAATCAGCCCCAGCATTTT. It yields the protein CASSLNGGANNQPQHF.

The J gene is TRBJ1-1, the V gene TRBV7-2, with TRBD1 identical over 10 bases. The V and J ends lost 5 bases and 4 bases, in that order; junction bases with no gene match: 7. The germline V gene encodes CDR1 SGHTA and CDR2 FQGNSA. This CDR3 spans 15 amino acids. This CDR3 reads CASSPTGQGFTEAFF. CDR3 nucleotides: TGTGCCAGCAGCCCAACGGGACAGGGGTTCACTGAAGCTTTCTTT. The full variable domain, completed using reference TRBV7-2 and TRBJ1-1, is GAGVSQSPSNKVTEKGKDVELRCDPISGHTALYWYRQSLGQGLEFLIYFQGNSAPDKSGLPSDRFSAERTGGSVSTLTIQRTQQEDSAVYLCASSPTGQGFTEAFFGQGTRLTVV.

This clone was detected once. This rearrangement joins TRBV5-5 to TRBJ1-1; the D is unclear. Germline CDR1 SGHKS, CDR2 YYEKEE (reference sequence). V was cut by 4 bases and J by 4 bases, with 14 bases left in between. This CDR3 is 14 amino acids long. DNA of the CDR3: TGTGCCAGCAGCCCTCGGCGGGCAGCCACTGAAGCTTTCTTT. It codes for CASSPRRAATEAFF. The full variable domain, rest sourced from reference TRBV5-5 and TRBJ1-1, is DAGVTQSPTHLIKTRGQQVTLRCSPISGHKSVSWYQQVLGQGPQFIFQYYEKEERGRGNFPDRFSARQFPNYSSELNVNALLLGDSALYLCASSPRRAATEAFFGQGTRLTVV.

The chain joins TRBV7-2 to TRBJ1-5; TRBD1 might be the D (6 bases). Germline-derived CDR1 and CDR2 are SGHTA and FQGNSA. This CDR3 comprises 16 residues. V shed 3 bases and J shed 0 bases, with 12 bases lying between them. The CDR3 protein is CASSFTGGSSNQPQHF. DNA of the CDR3: TGTGCCAGCAGCTTTACTGGGGGCTCTAGCAATCAGCCCCAGCATTTT.